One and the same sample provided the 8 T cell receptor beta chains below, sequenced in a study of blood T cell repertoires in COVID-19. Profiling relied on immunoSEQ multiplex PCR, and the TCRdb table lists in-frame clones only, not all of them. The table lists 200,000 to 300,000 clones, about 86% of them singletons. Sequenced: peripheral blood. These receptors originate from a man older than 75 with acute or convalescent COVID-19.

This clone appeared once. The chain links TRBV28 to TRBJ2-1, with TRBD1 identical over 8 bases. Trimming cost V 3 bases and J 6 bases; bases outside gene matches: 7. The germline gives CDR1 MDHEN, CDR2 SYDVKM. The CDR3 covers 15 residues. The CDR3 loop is CASSFRDRYGNEQFF. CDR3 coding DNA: TGTGCCAGCAGTTTTAGGGACAGGTATGGCAATGAGCAGTTCTTC.

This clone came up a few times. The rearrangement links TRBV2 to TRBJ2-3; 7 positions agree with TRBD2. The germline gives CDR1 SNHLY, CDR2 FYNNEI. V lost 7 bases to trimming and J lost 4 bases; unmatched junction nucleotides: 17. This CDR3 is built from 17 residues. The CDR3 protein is CASTAWASAGAPDTQYF. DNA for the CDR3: TGTGCCAGCACCGCATGGGCCTCTGCGGGAGCCCCAGATACGCAGTATTTT.

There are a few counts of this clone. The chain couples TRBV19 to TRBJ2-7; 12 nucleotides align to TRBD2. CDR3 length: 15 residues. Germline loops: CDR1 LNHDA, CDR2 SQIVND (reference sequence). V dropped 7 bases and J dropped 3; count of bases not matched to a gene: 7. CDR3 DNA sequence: TGTGCCAGTACCATACGACTAGCGGGAGTCTACGAGCAGTACTTC. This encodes CASTIRLAGVYEQYF.

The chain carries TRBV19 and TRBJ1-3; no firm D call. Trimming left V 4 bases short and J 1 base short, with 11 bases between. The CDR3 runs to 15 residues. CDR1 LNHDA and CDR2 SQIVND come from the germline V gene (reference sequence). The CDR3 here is CASSTPERSGNTIYF. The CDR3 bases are TGTGCCAGTAGTACCCCGGAGCGGTCTGGAAACACCATATATTTT.

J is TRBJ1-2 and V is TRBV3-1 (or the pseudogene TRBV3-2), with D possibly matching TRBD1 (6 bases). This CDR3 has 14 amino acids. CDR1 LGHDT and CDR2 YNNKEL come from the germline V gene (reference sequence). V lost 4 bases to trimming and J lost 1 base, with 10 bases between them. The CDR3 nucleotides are TGTGCCAGCAGCCGAAACAGGGATAACTATGGCTACACCTTC. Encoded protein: CASSRNRDNYGYTF.

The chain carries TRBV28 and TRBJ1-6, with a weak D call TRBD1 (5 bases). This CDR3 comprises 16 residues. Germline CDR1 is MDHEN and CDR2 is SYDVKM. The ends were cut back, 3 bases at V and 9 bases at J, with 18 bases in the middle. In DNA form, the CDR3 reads TGTGCCAGCAGTTTTGACAGAGCCTCCTTGGGTTCACCCCTCCACTTT. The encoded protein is CASSFDRASLGSPLHF.

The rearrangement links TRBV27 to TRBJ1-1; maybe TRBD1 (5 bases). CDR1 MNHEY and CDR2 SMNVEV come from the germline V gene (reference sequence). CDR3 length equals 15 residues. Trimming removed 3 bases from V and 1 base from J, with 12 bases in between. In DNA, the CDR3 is TGTGCCAGCAGTTTGGGGCACAGGCCGAACACTGAAGCTTTCTTT. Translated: CASSLGHRPNTEAFF.

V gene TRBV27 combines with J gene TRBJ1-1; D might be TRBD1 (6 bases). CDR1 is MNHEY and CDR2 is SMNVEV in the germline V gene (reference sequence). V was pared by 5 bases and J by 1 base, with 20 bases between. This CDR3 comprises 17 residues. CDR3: CASSPWRGAHENTEAFF. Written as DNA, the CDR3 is TGTGCCAGCAGTCCCTGGCGGGGGGCTCACGAGAACACTGAAGCTTTCTTT.